These T cell receptor beta chains were read from a single sample in a study of T cell changes during pregnancy in multiple sclerosis. Only in-frame clones appear in the TCRdb table, and some are missing; sequencing was by immunoSEQ multiplex PCR. The sample has fewer than 65,000 clones; about 92% are singletons. The input for sequencing was peripheral blood, taken in the first trimester of pregnancy. These receptor sequences come from a female donor in good health, enrolled as a control in a pregnancy study. Each CDR3 is given with its conserved first and last residue. The order of the fields is V gene, D gene, J gene, clone size, CDR3 protein, CDR3 DNA. D genes are given only for firm matches. A row's size may be missing; if present it is once, few, many or a size class.

>TRBV28|TRBD1|TRBJ1-1|NA
CASSLQGARRTEAFF
TGTGCCAGCAGTTTACAGGGGGCCAGGAGAACTGAAGCTTTCTTT
>TRBV7-9|NA|TRBJ2-3|NA
CASSLQAGYTDTQYF
TGTGCCAGCAGCTTACAAGCCGGTTACACAGATACGCAGTATTTT
>TRBV7-6|NA|TRBJ2-1|NA
CASSLSVSNVNEQFF
TGTGCCAGCAGCTTATCAGTATCGAACGTCAATGAGCAGTTCTTC
>TRBV28|NA|TRBJ2-2|NA
CASSSPGGPNTGELFF
TGTGCCAGCAGTTCCCCCGGTGGGCCGAACACCGGGGAGCTGTTTTTT
>TRBV13|TRBD1|TRBJ2-7|NA
CASSLWDRDSYEQYF
TGTGCCAGCAGCTTATGGGACAGGGACTCCTACGAGCAGTACTTC
>TRBV5-4|TRBD2|TRBJ2-1|few
CASSFSGGAYNEQFF
TGTGCCAGCAGCTTTAGCGGGGGGGCCTACAATGAGCAGTTCTTC
>TRBV27|NA|TRBJ1-6|NA
CASSLVAGAHSPLHF
TGTGCCAGCAGTTTAGTGGCAGGGGCGCATTCACCCCTCCACTTT
>TRBV2|NA|TRBJ2-7|NA
CASTSGSLSYEQYF
TGTGCCAGCACCTCAGGATCTCTAAGCTACGAGCAGTACTTC
>TRBV6-1|NA|TRBJ1-5|NA
CASSEEGRYYQPQHF
TGTGCCAGCAGTGAGGAGGGGCGCTACTATCAGCCCCAGCATTTT
>TRBV18|NA|TRBJ1-1|few
CASLMTENTEAFF
TGTGCCAGCTTGATGACAGAGAACACTGAAGCTTTCTTT
>TRBV6-1|TRBD1|TRBJ1-4|NA
CASSETYRGNNEKLFF
TGTGCCAGCAGTGAAACCTACAGGGGGAACAATGAAAAACTGTTTTTT
>TRBV7-8|NA|TRBJ1-2|NA
CASSPYRLQVPGYGYTF
TGTGCCAGCAGCCCCTACCGATTACAGGTTCCAGGCTATGGCTACACCTTC
>TRBV6-1|TRBD1|TRBJ1-3|NA
CASSGGTVSGNTIYF
TGTGCCAGCAGTGGAGGGACAGTCTCTGGAAACACCATATATTTT
>TRBV6-5|TRBD1|TRBJ2-7|NA
CASSNRGPYEQYF
TGTGCCAGCAGCAACAGGGGCCCCTACGAGCAGTACTTC
>TRBV28|TRBD2|TRBJ2-2|NA
CATIPGGRDTGELFF
TGTGCTACGATCCCGGGGGGTCGTGACACCGGGGAGCTGTTTTTT